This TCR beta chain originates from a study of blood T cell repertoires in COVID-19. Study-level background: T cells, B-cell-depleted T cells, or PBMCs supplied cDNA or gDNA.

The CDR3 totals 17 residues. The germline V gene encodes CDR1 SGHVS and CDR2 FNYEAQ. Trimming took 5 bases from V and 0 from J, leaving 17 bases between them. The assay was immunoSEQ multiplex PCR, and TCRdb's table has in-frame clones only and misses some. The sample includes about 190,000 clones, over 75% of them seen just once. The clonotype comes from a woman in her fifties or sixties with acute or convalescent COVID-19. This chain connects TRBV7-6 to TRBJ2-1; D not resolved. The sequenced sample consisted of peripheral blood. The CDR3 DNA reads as TGTGCCAGCAGCCCCTCGGTTGTCCTCGGCTCCTACAATGAGCAGTTCTTC. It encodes CASSPSVVLGSYNEQFF.